The 2 T cell receptor beta chains below were found in one sample sequenced in a study of T cell repertoires in cytomegalovirus infection. TCRdb re-derived calls from the reads in MiXCR, one entry per CDR3 protein. The data contain hundreds of thousands of distinct CDR3 sequences, approximately 31% of them singletons. The sample comprised PBMCs. These receptors all stem from a human donor in good health (CMV status not recorded). Some clones in this sample may be carry-over from other donors' samples.

This clonotype was counted only a few times. The chain uses TRBV12-3 or TRBV12-4 and TRBJ1-5; 9 bases match TRBD1. This CDR3 contains 15 residues. V shed 6 bases and J 3 bases; nucleotides not matched to a gene: 6. The CDR3 DNA reads TGTGCCAGCAGCCTGACAGGGGGTGACAATCAGCCCCAGCATTTT. Amino acid sequence: CASSLTGGDNQPQHF.

This clonotype was observed a handful of times. The chain joins TRBV5-1 to TRBJ2-7, with a tentative D call TRBD1 (5 bases). The CDR3 is made up of 15 amino acids. Germline CDR1 is SGHRS and CDR2 is YFSETQ. The V and J ends lost 3 bases and 4 bases respectively, with 17 bases between them. Here the CDR3 reads CASSSPDRTPYEQYF. CDR3 DNA sequence: TGCGCCAGCAGCTCACCCGACAGAACCCCTTACGAGCAGTACTTC.